The 9 T cell receptor beta chains in this list originate from one sample, sequenced in a study of tumor-infiltrating lymphocytes in primary liver carcinoma. Germline DNA was also extracted, and blood RNA derived from unsorted whole blood. The authors made TCR beta cDNA from approximately 490 ng total RNA with a constant-region primer. ARM-PCR was slightly modified, and three nested multiplex PCR rounds with it gave rise to the TCR beta libraries. It was with TRBV1-TRBV30 forward primers and a C-beta reverse primer that the first two PCR rounds were run, at about 10 cycles each. Each CDR3 protein gets one entry after TCRdb re-called the multiplex PCR reads with MiXCR. The table has over 250,000 distinct CDR3 sequences, about 50% seen once. The sample was peripheral blood. The source of these receptors is a woman aged 30 to 39 with primary liver carcinoma and hepatitis B virus infection.

This chain uses TRBV19 with TRBJ2-5; D is perhaps TRBD2 (5 bases). Per the germline V gene, CDR1 is LNHDA and CDR2 is SQIVND (reference sequence). The CDR3 spans 13 residues. V was cut by 6 bases and J by 3 bases, with 11 bases left in between. CDR3 in amino acids: CASRVLGEETQYF. The CDR3, as DNA: TGTGCCAGTAGGGTCCTGGGAGAAGAGACCCAGTACTTC.

In this sample, this clonotype turned up a few times. The chain couples TRBV12-3 or TRBV12-4 to TRBJ2-7, with unresolved D. The CDR3 covers 13 residues. V was clipped by 3 bases and J by 1 base, with 7 bases between them. CDR3 loop: CASSFRHSYEQYF. CDR3 nucleotides: TGTGCCAGCAGTTTTAGACATTCCTACGAGCAGTACTTC.

Of note for this clonotype: The conserved phenylalanine or tryptophan normally closing the CDR3 is absent here, so this likely arose from a read error. The chain links TRBV4-3 to TRBJ1-4; 7 nucleotides line up with TRBD1. The CDR3 runs to 17 residues. Per germline, CDR1 LGHNA and CDR2 YSLEER. The CDR3 spells CASSQGGGSQAGEKLFL. CDR3 in DNA: TGTGCCAGCAGCCAAGGAGGGGGCTCACAAGCTGGTGAAAAACTGTTTCTT.

Notes on this clonotype: The germline gene is not matched at one end of the junction; a read error may be the cause. The CDR3 region is CTSSLGVVDTYEQYF. In DNA, the CDR3 is TGTACCAGCAGCTTAGGGGTGGTCGACACGTACGAGCAGTACTTC. V and J are TRBV11-2 and TRBJ2-7; D possibly corresponds to TRBD1 (5 bases). Germline V gene lookup returns CDR1 SGHAT and CDR2 FQNNGV. This CDR3 is built from 15 residues.

Turning to this clonotype: No conserved phenylalanine or tryptophan ends this CDR3, so it is likely a read error. The chain combines TRBV6-2 or TRBV6-3 with TRBJ2-5; weak D call: TRBD1 (5 bases). Germline V CDR1 and CDR2: MNHEY, SVGEGT. CDR3 length: 13 residues. CDR3 loop: CASRHQGQETQYL. Here the CDR3 DNA reads TGCGCCAGCAGACATCAGGGACAAGAGACCCAGTACCTC.

Of note for this clonotype: Relative to the germline gene, one junction end is altered; a read error may explain this. The V and J genes are TRBV12-3 or TRBV12-4 and TRBJ2-2; tentatively, D is TRBD2 (6 bases). This CDR3 is 20 amino acids long. CDR3 in amino acids: CASSTRLVDHLSRNTGELLF. Written as DNA, the CDR3 is TGTGCCAGCAGTACCCGACTAGTGGATCATCTCTCTCGAAACACCGGGGAGCTGCTTTTT.

The rearrangement joins TRBV7-2 to TRBJ1-4; 7 bases line up with TRBD1. The trim removed 3 bases at V and 5 bases at J, leaving 6 bases unmatched. Germline V gene lookup returns CDR1 SGHTA and CDR2 FQGNSA. The CDR3 length is 15 residues. The CDR3 DNA reads TGTGCCAGCAGCTTCGGAGGGGGCGGAAATGAAAAACTGTTTTTT. This encodes CASSFGGGGNEKLFF.

The J gene is TRBJ2-3, the V gene TRBV30, with TRBD1 identical over 7 bases. This CDR3 spans 13 amino acids. Germline V CDR1 and CDR2: GTSNPN, SVGIG (reference sequence). Trimming cost V 4 bases and J 4 bases; bases outside gene matches: 5. Here the CDR3 reads CAWTGQVADTQYF. As DNA, the CDR3 is TGTGCCTGGACTGGACAGGTTGCAGATACGCAGTATTTT. The full variable domain, its missing parts supplied by reference TRBV30 and TRBJ2-3, is SQTIHQWPATLVQPVGSPLSLECTVEGTSNPNLYWYRQAAGRGLQLLFYSVGIGQISSEVPQNLSASRPQDRQFILSSKKLLLSDSGFYLCAWTGQVADTQYFGPGTRLTVL.

This rearrangement joins TRBV12-3 or TRBV12-4 to TRBJ2-7, with 7 bases fitting TRBD1. This CDR3 has 13 residues. V shed 5 bases and J 4 bases; nucleotides not matched to a gene: 5. CDR3 DNA: TGTGCCAGCAGTCCCCGGGACAGTTACGAGCAGTACTTC. As protein: CASSPRDSYEQYF.